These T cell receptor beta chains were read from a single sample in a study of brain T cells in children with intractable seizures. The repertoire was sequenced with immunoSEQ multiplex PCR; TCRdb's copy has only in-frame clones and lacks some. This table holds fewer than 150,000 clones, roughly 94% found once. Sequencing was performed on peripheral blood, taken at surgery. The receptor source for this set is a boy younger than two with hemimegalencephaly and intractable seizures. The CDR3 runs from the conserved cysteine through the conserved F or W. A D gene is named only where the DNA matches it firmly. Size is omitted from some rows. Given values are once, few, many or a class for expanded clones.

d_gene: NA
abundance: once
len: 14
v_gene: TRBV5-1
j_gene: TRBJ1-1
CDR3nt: TGCGCCAGCAGCTTGGATTCCTCGTACTCGGTGGCTTTCTTT
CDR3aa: CASSLDSSYSVAFF

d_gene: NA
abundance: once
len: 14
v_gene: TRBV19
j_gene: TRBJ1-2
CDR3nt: TGTGCCAGTATTGATCAAGGGAGGGACTATGGCTACACCTTC
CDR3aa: CASIDQGRDYGYTF

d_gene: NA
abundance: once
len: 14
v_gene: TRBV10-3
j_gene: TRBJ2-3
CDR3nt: TGTGCCATCAGTAAAACGGGGGCCACAGATACGCAGTATTTT
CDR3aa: CAISKTGATDTQYF

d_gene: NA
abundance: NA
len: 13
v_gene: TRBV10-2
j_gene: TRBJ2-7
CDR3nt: TGCGCCAGCAGTGTCGGCTTGTCCTACGAGCAGTACTTC
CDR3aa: CASSVGLSYEQYF

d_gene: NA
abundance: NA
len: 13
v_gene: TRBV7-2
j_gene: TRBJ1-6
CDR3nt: TGTGCTGTACGGGGACGGCTTAATTCACCCCTCCACTTT
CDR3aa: CAVRGRLNSPLHF

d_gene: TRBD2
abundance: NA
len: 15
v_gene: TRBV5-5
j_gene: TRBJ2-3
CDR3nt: TGTGCCAGCAGCTTCTTGAGCGGGAGGGAAAATACGCAGTATTTT
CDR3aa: CASSFLSGRENTQYF

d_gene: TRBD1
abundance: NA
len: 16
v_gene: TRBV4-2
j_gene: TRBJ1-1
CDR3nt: TGTGCCAGCAGCCAAGATCTCGGGACAGCGAACACTGAAGCTTTCTTT
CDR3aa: CASSQDLGTANTEAFF

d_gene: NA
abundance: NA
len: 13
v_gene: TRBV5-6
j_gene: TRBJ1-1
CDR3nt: TGTGCCAGCAGCTTGGCGCGGAACACTGAAGCTTTCTTT
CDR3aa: CASSLARNTEAFF

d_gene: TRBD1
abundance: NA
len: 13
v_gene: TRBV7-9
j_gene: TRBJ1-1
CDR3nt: TGTGCCAGTCTGACAGGGAGGAGCACTGAAGCTTTCTTT
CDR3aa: CASLTGRSTEAFF

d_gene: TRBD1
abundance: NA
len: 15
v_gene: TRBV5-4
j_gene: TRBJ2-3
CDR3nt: TGTGCCAGCAGCCCCGGGACAGGAAGCACAGATACGCAGTATTTT
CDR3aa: CASSPGTGSTDTQYF

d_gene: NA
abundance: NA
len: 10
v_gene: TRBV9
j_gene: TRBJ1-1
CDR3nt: TGTGCCAGGCAAACGGGTGAAGCTTTCTTT
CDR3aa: CARQTGEAFF

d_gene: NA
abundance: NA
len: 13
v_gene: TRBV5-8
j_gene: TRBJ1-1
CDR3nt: TGTGCCAGCAGCTGGGGGACTACCATGGGCGCTTTCTTT
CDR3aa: CASSWGTTMGAFF

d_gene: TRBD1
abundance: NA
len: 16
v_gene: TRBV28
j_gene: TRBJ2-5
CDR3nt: TGTGCCAGCAGTCAGGACAGGGGATGGGACCAAGAGACCCAGTACTTC
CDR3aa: CASSQDRGWDQETQYF

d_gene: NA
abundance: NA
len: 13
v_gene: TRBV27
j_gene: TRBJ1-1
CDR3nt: TGTGCCACGGGACGGGGACCTAACACTGAAGCTTTCTTT
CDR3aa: CATGRGPNTEAFF

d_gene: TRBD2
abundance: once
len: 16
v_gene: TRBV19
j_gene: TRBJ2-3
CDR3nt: TGTGCCAGTAGTATGGGGAGCGGGAAGTTGGCAGATACGCAGTATTTT
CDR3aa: CASSMGSGKLADTQYF

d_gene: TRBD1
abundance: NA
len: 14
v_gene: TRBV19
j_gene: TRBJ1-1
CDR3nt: TGTGCCAGTAACAAAAGGACAGGGGGCACTGAAGCTTTCTTT
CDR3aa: CASNKRTGGTEAFF

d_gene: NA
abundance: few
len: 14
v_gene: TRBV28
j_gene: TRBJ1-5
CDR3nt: TGTGCCAGCAGTGTCGGGACACAAGGGGAGCCCCAGCATTTT
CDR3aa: CASSVGTQGEPQHF

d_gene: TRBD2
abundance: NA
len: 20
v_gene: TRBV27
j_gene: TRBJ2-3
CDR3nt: TGTGCCAGCAGTTTATCGGGGTCGGGCGGGCTAGCGGGGACCACAGATACGCAGTATTTT
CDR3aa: CASSLSGSGGLAGTTDTQYF

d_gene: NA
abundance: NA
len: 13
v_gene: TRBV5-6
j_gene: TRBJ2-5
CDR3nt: TGTGCCAGCAGCTTGGGCGGTCCGGGGACCCAGTACTTC
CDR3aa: CASSLGGPGTQYF

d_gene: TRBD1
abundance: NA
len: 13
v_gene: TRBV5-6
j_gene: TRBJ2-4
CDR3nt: TGTGCCAGCAGCCGAGGACAGGGCGACATTCAGTACTTC
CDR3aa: CASSRGQGDIQYF

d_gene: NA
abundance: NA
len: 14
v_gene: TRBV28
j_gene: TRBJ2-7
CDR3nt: TGTGCCAGCAGTTTATTCGAGGGGCCCTACGAGCAGTACTTC
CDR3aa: CASSLFEGPYEQYF

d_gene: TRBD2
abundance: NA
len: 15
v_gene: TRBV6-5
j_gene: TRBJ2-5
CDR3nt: TGTGCCAGCAGCCAGATAGCGGGAGGAACAGAGACCCAGTACTTC
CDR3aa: CASSQIAGGTETQYF

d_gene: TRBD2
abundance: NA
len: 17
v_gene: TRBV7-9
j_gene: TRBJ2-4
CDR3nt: TGTGCCAGCAGCCCGGGGACTAGCGGGAGTTGGGGAAACATTCAGTACTTC
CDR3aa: CASSPGTSGSWGNIQYF

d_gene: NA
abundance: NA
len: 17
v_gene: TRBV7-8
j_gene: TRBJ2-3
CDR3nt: TGTGCCAGCAGCTTTTTCGGTGGTAGCGACATATCAGATACGCAGTATTTT
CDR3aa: CASSFFGGSDISDTQYF

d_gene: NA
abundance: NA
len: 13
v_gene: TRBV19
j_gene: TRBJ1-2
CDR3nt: TGTGCCAGTAGGGAACAGGGAGGCCAGGGCTACACCTTC
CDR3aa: CASREQGGQGYTF

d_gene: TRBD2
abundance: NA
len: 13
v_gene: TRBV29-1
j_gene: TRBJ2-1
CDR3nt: TGCAGCGTAGGACTAGCGGCATCCGGGGGGCAGTTCTTC
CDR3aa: CSVGLAASGGQFF